Sequencing of this T cell receptor beta chain was carried out in a study of blood T cell repertoires in COVID-19. In the study overall: PBMCs, B-cell-depleted T cells, or T cells provided the cDNA or gDNA that made up the material.

The germline V and J ends were trimmed by 0 bases and 2 bases, with 7 bases remaining between them. Per the germline V gene, CDR1 is MRHNA and CDR2 is SNTAGT. The CDR3 totals 14 residues. The protocol was immunoSEQ multiplex PCR, while the TCRdb copy is restricted to in-frame clones and leaves out a portion. Of around 62,000 clones in the sample, 85% to 90% were seen once. Sequenced material: peripheral blood. This sequence joins TRBV6-4 and TRBJ1-2; D unresolved. This clonotype was obtained from a woman aged 60-75 years with acute or convalescent COVID-19. The CDR3 loop reads CASSDSYSNYGYTF. The CDR3 nucleotides are TGTGCCAGCAGTGACTCCTACTCGAACTATGGCTACACCTTC.